This entry lists 17 T cell receptor beta chains sequenced from one sample in a study of blood T cell repertoires in COVID-19. Libraries were prepared by immunoSEQ multiplex PCR; TCRdb keeps only in-frame clonotypes and omits some of them. The sample has about 180,000 clones, roughly 81% seen once. Specimen: peripheral blood. Receptor source: a woman in her forties or fifties with COVID-19, enrolled during active disease.

Within the sample, this clone is large. The gene calls are TRBV19 and TRBJ2-5; D may be TRBD1 (5 bases). V lost 1 base, J lost 4 bases, and 13 bases lay in between. From germline, CDR1 is LNHDA and CDR2 SQIVND (reference sequence). This CDR3 region has 15 residues. In DNA form, the CDR3 reads TGTGCCAGTAGTATAGGGAAGGGGTACACAGAGACCCAGTACTTC. Its translation is CASSIGKGYTETQYF.

The chain joins TRBV14 to TRBJ1-3, with a possible D match to TRBD1 (6 bases). V gave up 4 bases and J gave up 3 bases, with 16 bases separating them. Germline CDR1 reads SGHDN; CDR2 reads FVKESK. The CDR3 spans 16 residues. The DNA for the CDR3 is TGTGCCAGCAGCCCCAGGCTGGGGGCAGGTGGAAACACCATATATTTT. Its protein product is CASSPRLGAGGNTIYF.

The chain combines TRBV7-9 with TRBJ2-2; D gene uncertain. The CDR3 runs 12 residues. Germline CDR1 and CDR2: SEHNR and FQNEAQ (reference sequence). Trimming shortened V by 5 bases and J by 3 bases, and 4 bases separated the two germline ends. CDR3 residues: CASSPDTGELFF. In DNA form, the CDR3 reads TGTGCCAGCAGCCCCGACACCGGGGAGCTGTTTTTT.

This chain links TRBV5-8 with TRBJ1-6; D is possibly TRBD1 (5 bases). The germline CDR1 and CDR2 sequences are SGHTS and YDEGEE. This CDR3 is 14 amino acids long. V lost 1 base and J 7 bases, leaving 9 bases between the germline ends. As DNA, the CDR3 is TGTGCCAGCAGCTTGCGCGGGGGGAATTCACCCCTCCACTTT. It codes for CASSLRGGNSPLHF.

J is TRBJ1-1 and V is TRBV15; perhaps TRBD1 as D (5 bases). There are 16 residues in the CDR3. Looked up from germline, CDR1 is LNHNV and CDR2 is YYDKDF (reference sequence). The ends were cut back, 1 base at V and 4 bases at J, with 16 bases in the middle. The CDR3 nucleotides read TGTGCCACCAGCAGAGCGTCTTACGGACAAACCACTGAAGCTTTCTTT. Its translation: CATSRASYGQTTEAFF.

This clone occurred once. The CDR3 loop reads CASSPPQGGYTF. CDR3 bases: TGTGCCAGCAGTCCCCCCCAGGGCGGCTACACCTTC. The chain employs TRBV28 and TRBJ1-2; D may be TRBD1 (5 bases). CDR1 is MDHEN, CDR2 SYDVKM, per germline. Trimming took 5 bases from V and 8 from J, leaving 12 bases between them. CDR3 size: 12 residues.

The chain joins TRBV6-5 to TRBJ1-1; D ambiguous. There are 12 residues in the CDR3. V was pared by 5 bases and J by 1 base, with 5 bases between. The germline V gene encodes CDR1 MNHEY and CDR2 SVGAGI. The CDR3 here is CASSISNTEAFF. The CDR3 DNA reads TGTGCCAGCAGTATATCGAACACTGAAGCTTTCTTT.

The chain couples TRBV10-3 to TRBJ1-3, with D maybe TRBD1 (5 bases). Germline CDR1 ENHRY, CDR2 SYGVKD. The V end lost 3 bases, the J end lost 0 bases, and 12 bases lay between the germline ends. The CDR3 totals 16 residues. CDR3 in amino acids: CAISDPPGGSGNTIYF. The DNA of the CDR3 is TGTGCCATCAGTGACCCCCCCGGGGGCTCTGGAAACACCATATATTTT.

This clone was found once. V and J are TRBV19 and TRBJ1-5; 9 nucleotides agree with TRBD1. The CDR3 covers 14 residues. The germline V gene encodes CDR1 LNHDA and CDR2 SQIVND (reference sequence). J was trimmed by 5 bases and V by 6 bases; bases with no gene match: 5. The CDR3 sequence: CASRITGGDQPQHF. CDR3 coding DNA: TGTGCCAGTAGGATTACAGGGGGCGATCAGCCCCAGCATTTT.

V is TRBV19 and J is TRBJ1-4; 11 bases agree with TRBD1. This CDR3 comprises 16 residues. Germline V gene lookup returns CDR1 LNHDA and CDR2 SQIVND (reference sequence). Unmatched junction bases numbered 10, after V lost 5 bases and J lost 8 bases. The CDR3 here is CASSLRTGGAREKLFF. The CDR3, as DNA: TGTGCCAGTAGTCTCCGGACAGGGGGCGCGAGGGAAAAACTGTTTTTT.

J is TRBJ1-4 and V is TRBV4-1; TRBD1 matches 8 bases. Germline assignment: CDR1 MGHRA and CDR2 YSYEKL. This CDR3 is built from 14 residues. V shed 5 bases and J 7 bases; nucleotides not matched to a gene: 6. The CDR3 loop is CASSVRQGSEKLFF. CDR3 coding DNA: TGCGCCAGCAGCGTCAGACAGGGGAGTGAAAAACTGTTTTTT.

This clone has only a few counts. The gene calls are TRBV11-2 and TRBJ2-5, with TRBD2 as a possible D gene (6 bases). Germline V lookup: CDR1 SGHAT, CDR2 FQNNGV. The V end lost 4 bases, the J end lost 0 bases, and 12 bases lay between the germline ends. This CDR3 has 15 amino acids. The CDR3 loop reads CASSSRGGYQETQYF. The CDR3 coding sequence is TGTGCCAGCAGCTCCCGTGGGGGGTACCAAGAGACCCAGTACTTC.

The chain combines TRBV10-1 with TRBJ1-5, with 8 bases lining up with TRBD1. Trimming took 4 bases from V and 0 from J; bases not matched to a gene: 11. From germline, CDR1 is WNHNN and CDR2 SYGVQD (reference sequence). The CDR3 extends over 18 amino acids. CDR3: CASSGPGQDLYSNQPQHF. Written as DNA, the CDR3 is TGCGCCAGCAGTGGCCCGGGACAGGACCTCTATAGCAATCAGCCCCAGCATTTT.

This chain links TRBV27 with TRBJ1-2; D may be TRBD1 (6 bases). The CDR3 totals 16 residues. V shed 3 bases and J shed 1 base, with 15 bases lying between them. CDR1 and CDR2 from the germline V gene are MNHEY and SMNVEV (reference sequence). DNA of the CDR3: TGTGCCAGCAGTTTCTCCTCGACAGGTTTTAACTATGGCTACACCTTC. Protein: CASSFSSTGFNYGYTF.

The chain has TRBV28 and TRBJ1-2; 7 bases map to TRBD1. V lost 5 bases, J lost 5 bases, and 11 bases stayed unmatched. This CDR3 contains 15 residues. Looked up from germline, CDR1 is MDHEN and CDR2 is SYDVKM. The CDR3 reads CASSLPEGARYGYTF. DNA of the CDR3: TGTGCCAGCAGTCTCCCTGAGGGGGCTCGGTATGGCTACACCTTC.

The chain links TRBV18 to TRBJ1-5, with D maybe TRBD1 (6 bases). The germline V and J ends were trimmed by 3 bases and 7 bases, with 19 bases remaining between them. CDR1 and CDR2 (germline): KGHSH, LQKENI. The CDR3 has 16 amino acids. CDR3 sequence: CASSPNNYREGQPQHF. CDR3 DNA: TGTGCCAGCTCACCCAACAACTACAGGGAAGGACAGCCCCAGCATTTT.

The chain employs TRBV3-1 (or the pseudogene TRBV3-2) and TRBJ1-2; tentative D call: TRBD1 (5 bases). Germline CDR1 reads LGHDT; CDR2 reads YNNKEL (reference sequence). V was shortened by 1 base and J by 2 bases, with 11 bases between the two germline ends. The CDR3 has 15 amino acids. This CDR3 reads CASSQGSGQNYGYTF. In DNA form, the CDR3 reads TGTGCCAGCAGCCAAGGGTCAGGGCAGAACTATGGCTACACCTTC.